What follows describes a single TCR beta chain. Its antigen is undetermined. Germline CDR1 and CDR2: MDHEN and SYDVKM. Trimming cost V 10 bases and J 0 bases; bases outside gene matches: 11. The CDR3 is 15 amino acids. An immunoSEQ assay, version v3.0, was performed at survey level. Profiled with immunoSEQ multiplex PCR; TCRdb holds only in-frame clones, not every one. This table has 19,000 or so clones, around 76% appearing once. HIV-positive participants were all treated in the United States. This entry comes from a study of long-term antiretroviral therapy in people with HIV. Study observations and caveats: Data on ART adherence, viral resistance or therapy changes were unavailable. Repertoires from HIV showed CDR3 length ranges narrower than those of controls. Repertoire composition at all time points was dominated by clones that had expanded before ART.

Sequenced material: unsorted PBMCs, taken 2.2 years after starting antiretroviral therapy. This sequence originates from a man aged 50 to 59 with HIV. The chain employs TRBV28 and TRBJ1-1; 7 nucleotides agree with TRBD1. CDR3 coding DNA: TGTGCCACCGACGGTCGGGGACAGATGAACACTGAAGCTTTCTTT. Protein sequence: CATDGRGQMNTEAFF. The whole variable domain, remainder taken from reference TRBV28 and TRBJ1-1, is DVKVTQSSRYLVKRTGEKVFLECVQDMDHENMFWYRQDPGLGLRLIYFSYDVKMKEKGDIPEGYSVSREKKERFSLILESASTNQTSMYLCATDGRGQMNTEAFFGQGTRLTVV.